The next 5 T cell receptor beta chains were all read from a single sample in a study of CD8+CD57+ T cells in acquired aplastic anemia. All patients picked for sequencing had shown, by flow cytometry, an expansion of CD8+CD57+ cells. It was genomic DNA that served as the template for profiling TCR beta VDJ and CDR3. Each CDR3 protein is one row after TCRdb ran MiXCR on the reads. In the table there are 450,000 to 600,000 distinct CDR3 sequences, over 25% of which are singletons. The material sequenced was sorted CD4+, CD8+, or CD8+CD57+ T cells (not recorded which) from PBMCs. The receptor source for this set is a human donor with aplastic anemia.

This clonotype was detected many times. The chain uses TRBV7-9 and TRBJ2-7; D not certain. Germline assignment: CDR1 SEHNR and CDR2 FQNEAQ (reference sequence). This CDR3 has 15 amino acids. The V and J ends lost 1 base and 3 bases respectively, with 13 bases between them. The CDR3 bases are TGTGCCAGCAGCTTAGAGGGCGGACCCTTCTACGAGCAGTACTTC. It yields the protein CASSLEGGPFYEQYF.

This clonotype was seen ten or more times. This sequence joins TRBV12-3 or TRBV12-4 and TRBJ1-2; no clear D gene. This CDR3 contains 16 residues. V gave up 6 bases and J gave up 4 bases, with 21 bases separating them. The CDR3 protein is CASSPVRSGLGYGYTF. CDR3 nucleotide sequence: TGTGCCAGCAGCCCAGTAAGGAGCGGGTTGGGCTATGGCTACACCTTC.

V and J are TRBV25-1 and TRBJ1-6, with a possible D match to TRBD1 (5 bases). CDR3 size: 16 residues. V shed 5 bases and J shed 4 bases, with 15 bases lying between them. Germline CDR1 reads MGHDK; CDR2 reads SYGVNS. The CDR3 nucleotides read TGTGCCAGCAGTTACTCAGGGAGGGGTTATAATTCACCCCTCCACTTT. Protein: CASSYSGRGYNSPLHF.

This clonotype was counted only a few times. V is TRBV9 and J is TRBJ2-1; 9 nucleotides line up with TRBD2. Germline loops: CDR1 SGDLS, CDR2 YYNGEE. CDR3 length: 17 amino acids. V was clipped by 0 bases and J by 7 bases; unmatched bases: 11. Here the CDR3 reads CASSVDSLAGILNEQFF. In DNA form, the CDR3 reads TGTGCCAGCAGCGTAGATTCGCTAGCGGGGATTTTAAATGAGCAGTTCTTC.

V is TRBV2 and J is TRBJ2-3; tentatively, D is TRBD2 (6 bases). Germline-derived CDR1 and CDR2 are SNHLY and FYNNEI. With 6 bases removed from V and 7 bases from J, the gap between germline ends came to 20 bases. The CDR3 consists of 15 residues. For the CDR3, the DNA is TGTGCCAGCAGGGATTTAGCGGCACCCGGGAATACGCAGTATTTT. It translates to CASRDLAAPGNTQYF.